The 14 T cell receptor beta chains reported below all come from one sample, sequenced in a study of blood T cell repertoires in COVID-19. Here immunoSEQ multiplex PCR was the method, and the copy in TCRdb shows in-frame clones only, minus some. The sample shows roughly 200,000 clones, nearly 85% of them seen only once. The sequenced sample consisted of peripheral blood. These receptors came from a woman aged 30 to 39 with COVID-19, enrolled during active disease.

As to this clone: Germline and junction disagree at one end, which may indicate a read error. CDR3 nucleotide sequence: TGTGCCAGCAGCTACTCTCACAATCAGCCCCAGCATTTT. Its protein product is CASSYSHNQPQHF. The chain combines TRBV6-5 with TRBJ1-5; D gene uncertain. The CDR3 spans 13 residues. Germline V gene data show CDR1 as MNHEY and CDR2 as SVGAGI.

This clone has a handful of counts. This chain joins TRBV7-9 and TRBJ1-2; a weak D match, TRBD1 (5 bases). V lost 0 bases and J 7 bases, leaving 18 bases between the germline ends. This CDR3 comprises 16 residues. Germline CDR1 SEHNR, CDR2 FQNEAQ (reference sequence). The CDR3 here is CASSLADVQAVAGYTF. For the CDR3, the DNA is TGTGCCAGCAGCTTAGCCGATGTACAGGCGGTGGCTGGCTACACCTTC.

This chain links TRBV2 with TRBJ1-1; D gene uncertain. The CDR3 covers 17 residues. The germline CDR1 and CDR2 sequences are SNHLY and FYNNEI. Trimming removed 0 bases at V and 11 bases at J, with 25 bases between. The CDR3 sequence: CASSEAEPWEGGLGAFF. The CDR3 region has the DNA TGTGCCAGCAGTGAAGCGGAGCCCTGGGAGGGAGGTTTGGGGGCTTTCTTT.

This chain joins TRBV4-1 and TRBJ1-4, with TRBD1 matching 8 bases. V lost 2 bases to trimming and J lost 8 bases; unmatched junction nucleotides: 4. The CDR3 sequence is 14 residues long. The germline CDR1 and CDR2 sequences are MGHRA and YSYEKL. Here the CDR3 DNA reads TGCGCCAGCAGCCAACAGGGGGCGGGGGAAAAACTGTTTTTT. This encodes CASSQQGAGEKLFF.

The CDR3 DNA is TGTGCCAGCAGCCAAGATATACAGGGGCTTCGGTATGGCTACACCTTC. Translated, it gives CASSQDIQGLRYGYTF. The genes are TRBV3-1 (or the pseudogene TRBV3-2) and TRBJ1-2, with 7 positions matching TRBD1. The CDR3 covers 16 residues. Unmatched junction bases numbered 9, after V lost 0 bases and J lost 5 bases. Germline loops: CDR1 LGHDT, CDR2 YNNKEL (reference sequence).

This chain uses TRBV9 with TRBJ1-6, with 7 bases matching TRBD1. J lost 11 bases, V lost 2 bases, and 10 bases had no gene match. Germline V gives CDR1 SGDLS, CDR2 YYNGEE. The CDR3 totals 15 residues. CDR3 region: CASSVTGNTDAPLHF. CDR3 coding DNA: TGTGCCAGCAGCGTGACAGGGAACACAGATGCACCCCTCCACTTT.

The chain employs TRBV19 and TRBJ2-5, with D possibly matching TRBD1 (6 bases). V lost 3 bases to trimming and J lost 5 bases, with 10 bases between them. Germline CDR1 reads LNHDA; CDR2 reads SQIVND (reference sequence). This CDR3 comprises 13 residues. CDR3 loop: CASSISGVETQYF. The CDR3 DNA follows: TGTGCCAGTAGTATTTCAGGGGTCGAGACCCAGTACTTC.

The J gene is TRBJ2-3, the V gene TRBV29-1; the D is unclear. Germline V gives CDR1 SQVTM, CDR2 ANQGSEA. Trimming cost V 1 base and J 0 bases, with 8 bases left between them. The CDR3 sequence is 14 residues long. Here the CDR3 reads CSVEAVSSTDTQYF. In DNA, the CDR3 is TGCAGCGTTGAAGCGGTCTCTAGCACAGATACGCAGTATTTT.

The genes are TRBV7-2 and TRBJ2-3; D is undetermined. The V gene's germline CDR1 is SGHTA and CDR2 FQGNSA. Trimming stripped 6 bases from V and 11 bases from J, with 15 bases between. This CDR3 region has 12 residues. The CDR3 DNA is TGTGCCAGCAGGCGCGGCGGCGGTAGGCAGTATTTT. Its protein is CASRRGGGRQYF.

This sequence joins TRBV27 and TRBJ1-1, with 7 nucleotides matching TRBD1. The CDR3 covers 14 residues. Germline CDR1 and CDR2: MNHEY and SMNVEV (reference sequence). The V and J ends lost 2 bases and 4 bases, in that order; junction bases with no gene match: 4. The CDR3 DNA reads as TGTGCCAGCAGTTTAGCAGGGGGAATCACTGAAGCTTTCTTT. Encoded protein: CASSLAGGITEAFF.

The chain couples TRBV9 to TRBJ2-3; 8 positions agree with TRBD2. CDR1 and CDR2 from the germline V gene are SGDLS and YYNGEE. With 0 bases clipped from V and 0 bases from J, the junction kept 9 bases outside the gene matches. CDR3 size: 18 residues. The CDR3 sequence is CASSVGTSGLTSTDTQYF. Here the CDR3 DNA reads TGTGCCAGCAGCGTAGGAACTAGCGGCCTCACTAGCACAGATACGCAGTATTTT. The full variable domain, with the rest looked up from reference TRBV9 and TRBJ2-3, is DSGVTQTPKHLITATGQRVTLRCSPRSGDLSVYWYQQSLDQGLQFLIQYYNGEERAKGNILERFSAQQFPDLHSELNLSSLELGDSALYFCASSVGTSGLTSTDTQYFGPGTRLTVL.

The rearrangement uses TRBV4-2 and TRBJ2-7, with 9 bases aligning to TRBD2. The ends lost 0 bases at V and 2 bases at J; junction bases unmatched: 11. The length of the CDR3 is 18 residues. CDR1 is LGHNA and CDR2 is YNFKEQ in the germline V gene. This CDR3 is CASSQDLPSSGMTYEQYF. CDR3 in DNA: TGTGCCAGCAGCCAAGATTTGCCCTCTAGCGGGATGACCTACGAGCAGTACTTC.

This clone came up once. The chain is built from TRBV10-3 and TRBJ1-1; D is undetermined. The CDR3 loop spans 15 amino acids. V was clipped by 6 bases and J by 2 bases, with 16 bases between them. The V gene's germline CDR1 is ENHRY and CDR2 SYGVKD. The CDR3 nucleotides read TGTGCCATCAGACTTGAGACATATCTAAACACTGAAGCTTTCTTT. Translating gives CAIRLETYLNTEAFF.

The chain links TRBV7-9 to TRBJ1-4; 7 bases are a match to TRBD1. With V trimmed by 3 bases and J by 8 bases, 18 bases remained unmatched. The CDR3 has 18 amino acids. The germline V gene has CDR1 SEHNR and CDR2 FQNEAQ (reference sequence). The CDR3 DNA follows: TGTGCCAGCAGCTTTGCGGACAGGCCTAAACCTGGCGTCGAAAAACTGTTTTTT. Protein: CASSFADRPKPGVEKLFF.